Below are 8 T cell receptor beta chains sequenced from a single sample in a study of T cells after yellow fever vaccination. Each CDR3 protein gets one entry after TCRdb re-called the 5' RACE reads with MiXCR. The profile shows 50,000 or so distinct CDR3 sequences, around 7% of them singletons. The sequencing used CD8+ T cells sorted from PBMCs, collected around 15 days after the first yellow fever vaccination. The receptors were sampled from a man between 18 and 29 years old who received the YFV17D yellow fever vaccine.

This clonotype was found many times. The J gene is TRBJ2-7, the V gene TRBV10-3; D may be TRBD1 (6 bases). In germline, CDR1 is ENHRY, CDR2 SYGVKD. V gave up 3 bases and J gave up 0 bases, with 21 bases separating them. This CDR3 contains 18 residues. This chain's CDR3 is CAISDLTTGKMGSYEQYF. The DNA for the CDR3 is TGTGCCATCAGTGATCTTACCACAGGGAAGATGGGCTCCTACGAGCAGTACTTC.

This clonotype was seen ten or more times. The chain combines TRBV11-2 with TRBJ1-1; the D gene is possibly TRBD1 (6 bases). Germline V gene lookup returns CDR1 SGHAT and CDR2 FQNNGV. The V end lost 0 bases, the J end lost 4 bases, and 12 bases lay between the germline ends. The CDR3 has 15 residues. The CDR3 is CASSLERDIGTEAFF. The CDR3 nucleotides are TGTGCCAGCAGCTTAGAACGGGACATCGGCACTGAAGCTTTCTTT. Drawing the rest from reference TRBV11-2 and TRBJ1-1, the complete variable domain is EAGVAQSPRYKIIEKRQSVAFWCNPISGHATLYWYQQILGQGPKLLIQFQNNGVVDDSQLPKDRFSAERLKGVDSTLKIQPAKLEDSAVYLCASSLERDIGTEAFFGQGTRLTVV.

This clonotype was seen many times. The chain uses TRBV9 and TRBJ2-2, with D perhaps TRBD2 (5 bases). There are 14 residues in the CDR3. CDR1 is SGDLS, CDR2 YYNGEE, per germline. V was pared by 0 bases and J by 7 bases, with 10 bases between. This chain's CDR3 is CASSVAYRGGELFF. DNA for the CDR3: TGTGCCAGCAGCGTAGCTTACCGGGGCGGGGAGCTGTTTTTT.

This clonotype has ten or more counts. This chain connects TRBV20-1 to TRBJ1-1; 8 bases align to TRBD1. CDR3 size: 14 residues. From germline, CDR1 is DFQATT and CDR2 SNEGSKA (reference sequence). V trimming: 3 bases; J trimming: 4 bases; junction bases outside the gene matches: 7. CDR3 region: CSASPGQGGTEAFF. DNA of the CDR3: TGCAGTGCTAGCCCAGGACAGGGAGGCACTGAAGCTTTCTTT.

This clonotype was counted at least ten times. CDR3 region: CASTPAGGYNEQFF. The CDR3, as DNA: TGTGCCAGCACCCCCGCAGGGGGCTACAATGAGCAGTTCTTC. This chain joins TRBV6-2 or TRBV6-3 and TRBJ2-1; 7 nucleotides line up with TRBD1. V trimming: 7 bases; J trimming: 3 bases; junction bases outside the gene matches: 6. This CDR3 is 14 amino acids long. Per germline, CDR1 MNHEY and CDR2 SVGEGT.

This clonotype appeared many times. V gene TRBV9 combines with J gene TRBJ2-3; 15 bases align to TRBD2. V gave up 4 bases and J gave up 5 bases; unmatched junction bases: 8. This CDR3 region has 17 residues. Germline assignment: CDR1 SGDLS and CDR2 YYNGEE. DNA for the CDR3: TGTGCCAGCAGCCACGGACTAGCGGGGGGGCCGGTAGATACGCAGTATTTT. Its translation is CASSHGLAGGPVDTQYF.

Ten or more counts support this clonotype. The chain employs TRBV6-5 and TRBJ1-4, with 8 positions matching TRBD1. This CDR3 has 16 residues. Per germline, CDR1 MNHEY and CDR2 SVGAGI. V trimming: 4 bases; J trimming: 7 bases; junction bases outside the gene matches: 11. Here the CDR3 DNA reads TGTGCCAGCAGTTCCATCGACAGGGGAGGGGGTGAAAAACTGTTTTTT. It yields the protein CASSSIDRGGGEKLFF.

At least ten counts were recorded for this clonotype. This sequence joins TRBV5-1 and TRBJ2-7; D is uncertain. Per germline, CDR1 SGHRS and CDR2 YFSETQ. The CDR3 has 14 amino acids. Trimming left V 3 bases short and J 2 bases short, with 12 bases between. The CDR3 DNA reads as TGCGCCAGCAGCTACCTCCCGGGTACCTACGAGCAGTACGTC. Encoded protein: CASSYLPGTYEQYV.